A selection of T cell receptor beta chains follows, all from one sample in a study of blood T cells in healthy people across ages. MiXCR was run by TCRdb on the 5' RACE reads, yielding one entry per CDR3 protein. The sample yields approximately 830,000 distinct CDR3 sequences, under 80% seen once. The sample consisted of blood. Receptors were obtained from a young man in good health. Both conserved end residues are part of each CDR3. The D gene is left open where the match is weak. The listing skips clone size in some rows; elsewhere it reads once, few, many or a size class.

few	TRBJ2-7	TRBD1	TRBV29-1	TGCAGCGCAGGACAGGGGGTCACCTACGAGCAGTACTTC	CSAGQGVTYEQYF
.	TRBJ1-2	TRBD1	TRBV27	TGTGCCAGCAGTTACTCTGGCGGGGGACAGGGAGGCGGCTACACCTTC	CASSYSGGGQGGGYTF
.	TRBJ1-2	.	TRBV6-5	TGTGCCAGCAGCAGCCCTAGGGCAGGGAACTATGGCTACACCTTC	CASSSPRAGNYGYTF
few	TRBJ2-7	.	TRBV20-1	TGCAGTGCCCCAGAAAAGGGGATCCACGAGCAGTACTTC	CSAPEKGIHEQYF
.	TRBJ2-5	TRBD1	TRBV4-2	TGTGCCAGCAGACGGGACAGGGAGTATGGGACCCAGTACTTC	CASRRDREYGTQYF
.	TRBJ2-1	.	TRBV5-1	TGCGCCAGCAGCTTGGCCGGGAGCCCAACCAATGAGCAGTTCTTC	CASSLAGSPTNEQFF
.	TRBJ2-1	.	TRBV25-1	TGTGCCAGCAGTGAATTGAGAGGGGCTGAGCAGTTCTTC	CASSELRGAEQFF
.	TRBJ2-7	.	TRBV20-1	TGCAGTGCAAAGTGGTCTGAGCAGTACTTC	CSAKWSEQYF
.	TRBJ2-1	.	TRBV20-1	TGCAGTGCTAGAGATAGGGAGCGACCGAGCTCCTACAATGAGCAGTTCTTC	CSARDRERPSSYNEQFF
.	TRBJ2-1	.	TRBV15	TGTGCCACCAGCAGAGATGGGGGGGCCAGGGATGAGCAGTTCTTC	CATSRDGGARDEQFF
.	TRBJ2-3	.	TRBV9	TGTGCCAGCAGCGTCTCCCAGCCTAGCACAGATACGCAGTATTTT	CASSVSQPSTDTQYF
.	TRBJ1-1	.	TRBV19	TGTGCCAGTGGGTTAACTGAAGCTTTCTTT	CASGLTEAFF
few	TRBJ2-5	.	TRBV25-1	TGTGCCAGCAGTGAATCTTCAGGGACCCAGTACTTC	CASSESSGTQYF
few	TRBJ1-2	.	TRBV29-1	TGCAGCGTTGACAGGGTGGGCGGCTACACCTTC	CSVDRVGGYTF
.	TRBJ2-5	TRBD2	TRBV11-2	TGTGCTAGCAGTCCTCACGAAGGGAGGGGAGAGACCCAGTACTTC	CASSPHEGRGETQYF
.	TRBJ1-2	.	TRBV7-2	TGTGCCAGCAGCCCAGACAGGCATGGCTACACCTTC	CASSPDRHGYTF
.	TRBJ2-1	.	TRBV10-3	TGTGCCGTCAGTGATATTAGGGAGATCCAAAATGAGCAGTTCTTC	CAVSDIREIQNEQFF
.	TRBJ1-2	TRBD1	TRBV27	TGTGCCAGCAGTTTAATCGGGCAGACAGGGTATGGCTACACCTTC	CASSLIGQTGYGYTF
many	TRBJ2-7	TRBD1	TRBV12-3/TRBV12-4	TGTGCCAGCAGTGAACAGGGGGCTGGCGAGCAGTACTTC	CASSEQGAGEQYF
.	TRBJ2-3	TRBD2	TRBV11-2	TGTGCCAGCAGCTTGGGCGGGGGGACGACTAGCACAGATACGCAGTATTTT	CASSLGGGTTSTDTQYF
few	TRBJ2-7	TRBD1	TRBV29-1	TGCAGCGGACAGGGGGACACCTACGAGCAGTACTTC	CSGQGDTYEQYF
.	TRBJ2-1	.	TRBV9	TGTGCCAGCAGCGTAGCGGGCGAGGGAGTAAATGAGCAGTTCTTC	CASSVAGEGVNEQFF
.	TRBJ2-1	TRBD2	TRBV6-2/TRBV6-3	TGTGCCAGCAGTTCTAGCGGGGGATTAGATGAGCAGTTCTTC	CASSSSGGLDEQFF
few	TRBJ2-3	TRBD1	TRBV29-1	TGCAGCGTTGGCCCACAGGGGATGAGCACAGATACGCAGTATTTT	CSVGPQGMSTDTQYF
.	TRBJ2-2	TRBD1	TRBV10-3	TGTGCCATCTCCGGGACAGTCGCCGGGGAGCTGTTTTTT	CAISGTVAGELFF
.	TRBJ2-4	.	TRBV6-2/TRBV6-3	TGTGCCAGCAGTTACCCAGTGGGACCGAGCGGAAACATTCAGTACTTC	CASSYPVGPSGNIQYF
.	TRBJ2-2	TRBD2	TRBV6-1	TGTGCCAGCAGCGGTAGCGGGGGGATCACCGGGGAGCTGTTTTTT	CASSGSGGITGELFF
.	TRBJ1-2	TRBD1	TRBV3-1	TGTGCCAGCAGCATACAGGGGGCCCAGTATGGCTACACCTTC	CASSIQGAQYGYTF
.	TRBJ2-3	.	TRBV12-3/TRBV12-4	TGTGCCAGCAGTTTAGGCCTGAGCGCAGATACGCAGTATTTT	CASSLGLSADTQYF
.	TRBJ2-1	.	TRBV7-2	TGTGCCAGCAGCTTCCGGGGCCCCAAGAATAATGAGCAGTTCTTC	CASSFRGPKNNEQFF
few	TRBJ2-1	.	TRBV9	TGTGCCAGCAGCGTAGATCCAGGTAGCTCCTACAATGAGCAGTTCTTC	CASSVDPGSSYNEQFF
.	TRBJ2-3	TRBD2	TRBV7-6	TGTGCCAGCAGCTTGAGCGGGGGGGGCCCAGATACGCAGTATTTT	CASSLSGGGPDTQYF
.	TRBJ2-3	.	TRBV27	TGTGCCAGCCCCGCTGATGGAGAGCAGTATTTT	CASPADGEQYF
.	TRBJ2-7	.	TRBV20-1	TGCAGTGCTAGAGCAGGTTGGGCGCAGGCCTACGAGCAGTACTTC	CSARAGWAQAYEQYF
.	TRBJ2-1	TRBD2	TRBV6-6	TGTGCCAGCATCAGAAATAGCGGGAAGTTCACCGCGAATGAGCAGTTCTTC	CASIRNSGKFTANEQFF
few	TRBJ2-3	.	TRBV27	TGTGCCAGCAGCCGAGGCCTCGGTAATACGCAGTATTTT	CASSRGLGNTQYF
.	TRBJ1-4	.	TRBV6-1	TGTGCCAGCAGTGAGGGGAGGCGCACTCGGAGGGCACAAGAAAAACTGTTTTTT	CASSEGRRTRRAQEKLFF
.	TRBJ2-7	.	TRBV29-1	TGCAGCGTTGATGGTACAGGGCCCTACGAGCAGTACTTC	CSVDGTGPYEQYF
.	TRBJ1-4	TRBD1	TRBV2	TGTGCCAGCAGCGTAACAACAGGGGGCGCCGGTGAAAAACTGTTTTTT	CASSVTTGGAGEKLFF
.	TRBJ2-7	.	TRBV6-6	TGTGCCAGCAGAAACCAGGTTAGCTCCTACGAGCAGTACTTC	CASRNQVSSYEQYF
.	TRBJ2-7	TRBD1	TRBV9	TGTGCCAGCAGCGTAGACGGGGACAGCTCCTACGAGCAGTACTTC	CASSVDGDSSYEQYF
.	TRBJ2-5	.	TRBV27	TGTGCCAGGGGATCGCAAGAGACCCAGTACTTC	CARGSQETQYF
many	TRBJ2-5	TRBD1	TRBV18	TGTGCCAGCAGCCCGGGACAGCAAGAGACCCAGTACTTC	CASSPGQQETQYF
few	TRBJ2-7	TRBD2	TRBV2	TGTGCCAGCAGTGAAGGGGAGGGTTTTTACGAGCAGTACTTC	CASSEGEGFYEQYF
few	TRBJ1-2	.	TRBV10-3	TGTGCCATCAGTGAAACCTATGGCTACACCTTC	CAISETYGYTF
.	TRBJ2-5	.	TRBV28	TGTGCCAGCAGTTTTTCCCACGCCCCGGCCCAAGAGACCCAGTACTTC	CASSFSHAPAQETQYF
.	TRBJ1-2	.	TRBV15	TGTGCCACCAGCAGAGATCAGAAAGCCTATGGCTACACCTTC	CATSRDQKAYGYTF
.	TRBJ2-7	TRBD1	TRBV5-5	TGTGCCAGCAGCTTGGGAGTACAGGGGGGTCAAATCGCCGACGAGCAGTACTTC	CASSLGVQGGQIADEQYF
once	TRBJ2-7	.	TRBV5-5	TGTGCCAGCAGCTTTACAGGGTTAGGCTCCTACGAGCAGTACTTC	CASSFTGLGSYEQYF
.	TRBJ1-1	TRBD1	TRBV6-1	TGTGCCAGCAAATTTCGACAGGGGGCTATGGACACTGAAGCTTTCTTT	CASKFRQGAMDTEAFF
once	TRBJ2-1	TRBD1	TRBV13	TGTGCCAGCAGCCCCCGGGACAGGGGGAACGATGAGCAGTTCTTC	CASSPRDRGNDEQFF
.	TRBJ2-7	TRBD1	TRBV29-1	TGCAGCGTTGAAGGCCCGGGACAGGTCTACGAGCAGTACTTC	CSVEGPGQVYEQYF
.	TRBJ2-3	.	TRBV6-1	TGTGCCAGCAGTAGGACACTTTCACGCACAGATACGCAGTATTTT	CASSRTLSRTDTQYF
.	TRBJ2-2	.	TRBV7-3	TGTGCCAGCAGCCCCCTGCTGGGGGGACGCCTATCGAACACCGGGGAGCTGTTTTTT	CASSPLLGGRLSNTGELFF
.	TRBJ2-1	TRBD2	TRBV4-2	TGTGCCAGCAGCCAAGAACCGGGGGAGGGTGGTGAGCAGTTCTTC	CASSQEPGEGGEQFF
.	TRBJ1-5	.	TRBV4-3	TGCGCCAGCAGCCAAGAATGGGACGGACATCAGCCCCAGCATTTT	CASSQEWDGHQPQHF
.	TRBJ2-1	.	TRBV24-1	TGTGCCACCAGTGATTTGGAAGGGCTCTCCTACAATGAGCAGTTCTTC	CATSDLEGLSYNEQFF